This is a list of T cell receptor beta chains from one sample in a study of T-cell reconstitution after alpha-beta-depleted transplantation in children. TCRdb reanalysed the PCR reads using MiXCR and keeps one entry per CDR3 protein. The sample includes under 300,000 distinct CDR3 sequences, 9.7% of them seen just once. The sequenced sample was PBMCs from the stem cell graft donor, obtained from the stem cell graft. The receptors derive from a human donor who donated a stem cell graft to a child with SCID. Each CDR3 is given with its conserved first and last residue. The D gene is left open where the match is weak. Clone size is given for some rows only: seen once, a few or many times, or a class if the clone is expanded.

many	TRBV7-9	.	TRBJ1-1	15	TGTGCCAGCAGCTTAGTTGGGGCACTGAACACTGAAGCTTTCTTT	CASSLVGALNTEAFF
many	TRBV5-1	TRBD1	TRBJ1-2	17	TGCGCCAGCAGCTTGGCTACAGGACAGGCGGCACGGGGTGGCTACACCTTC	CASSLATGQAARGGYTF
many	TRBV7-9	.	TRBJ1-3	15	TGTGCCAGCAGCTTAGTACTGCCCTCTGGAAACACCATATATTTT	CASSLVLPSGNTIYF
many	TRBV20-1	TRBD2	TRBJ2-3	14	TGCAGTGCTGTGCTAGCGGGCCTCACAGATACGCAGTATTTT	CSAVLAGLTDTQYF
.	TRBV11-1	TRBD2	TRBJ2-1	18	TGTGCCAGCAGCTTAGGAGATTGGGGGGGGAGCTCCTACAATGAGCAGTTCTTC	CASSLGDWGGSSYNEQFF
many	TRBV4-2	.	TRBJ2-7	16	TGTGCCAGCAGCCAAGAGGTGGGGCTAGCCGCCTACGAGCAGTACTTC	CASSQEVGLAAYEQYF
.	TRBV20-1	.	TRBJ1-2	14	TGCAGTGCCGATTCCGATGCGGGCAACTATGGCTACACCTTC	CSADSDAGNYGYTF
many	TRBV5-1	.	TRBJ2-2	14	TGCGCCAGCAGCTTGGAGGGGAGACCCGGGGAGCTGTTTTTT	CASSLEGRPGELFF
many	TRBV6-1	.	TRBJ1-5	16	TGTGCCAGCAGTGAATATTATTCAGAAAGCAATCAGCCCCAGCATTTT	CASSEYYSESNQPQHF
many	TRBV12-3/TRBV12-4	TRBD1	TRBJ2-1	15	TGTGCCAGCAGTGAAACAGGGGGCTCCTACAATGAGCAGTTCTTC	CASSETGGSYNEQFF
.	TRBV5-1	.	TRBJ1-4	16	TGCGCCAGCAGCTTGGGGACATCTAGCCGGGGTGAAAAACTGTTTTTT	CASSLGTSSRGEKLFF
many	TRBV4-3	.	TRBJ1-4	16	TGCGCCAGCAGCCCCCTTCACGAGCGGGACTGGGAAAAACTGTTTTTT	CASSPLHERDWEKLFF
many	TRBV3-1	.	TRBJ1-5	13	TGTGCCAGCAGCCTCAAGGGCAATCAGCCCCAGCATTTT	CASSLKGNQPQHF
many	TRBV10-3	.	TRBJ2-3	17	TGTGCCATCAGTGAGTCGAGTCTAGCTATTAGCACAGATACGCAGTATTTT	CAISESSLAISTDTQYF
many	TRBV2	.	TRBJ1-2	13	TGTGCCAGCAGTGAACAGGGGCTCTATGGCTACACCTTC	CASSEQGLYGYTF
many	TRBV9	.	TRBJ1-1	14	TGTGCCAGCAGCGTAGACGGTCCGAGCACTGAAGCTTTCTTT	CASSVDGPSTEAFF
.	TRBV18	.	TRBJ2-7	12	TGTGCCAGCTCATCGTACAGGGATAAGCAGTACTTC	CASSSYRDKQYF
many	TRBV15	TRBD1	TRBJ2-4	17	TGTGCCACCAGCACCCGGACAGGAGATCTAGCCAAAAACATTCAGTACTTC	CATSTRTGDLAKNIQYF
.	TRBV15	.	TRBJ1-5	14	TGTGCCACCAGCAGGCAGCGCGGCAATCAGCCCCAGCATTTT	CATSRQRGNQPQHF
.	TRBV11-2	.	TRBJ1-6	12	TGTGCCAGCAGCTTGGGGGAGTCACCCCTCCACTTT	CASSLGESPLHF
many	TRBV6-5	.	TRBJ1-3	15	TGTGCCAGCAGTTACTCTTCGGTCTCTGGAAACACCATATATTTT	CASSYSSVSGNTIYF
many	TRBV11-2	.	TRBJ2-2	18	TGTGCCAGCAGCTTGACGGTGGGGATTGCGGTTCGCCCCGGGGAGCTGTTTTTT	CASSLTVGIAVRPGELFF
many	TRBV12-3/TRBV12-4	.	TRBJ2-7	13	TGTGCCAGCAGTTGGAACAGCGCAGGCGAGCAGTACTTC	CASSWNSAGEQYF
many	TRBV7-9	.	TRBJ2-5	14	TGTGCCAGCAGCTTAAGACACCTACCTGCGACCCAGTACTTC	CASSLRHLPATQYF
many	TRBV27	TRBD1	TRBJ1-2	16	TGTGCCAGCAGATCCCCGGGACAGGGAGAGAACTATGGCTACACCTTC	CASRSPGQGENYGYTF
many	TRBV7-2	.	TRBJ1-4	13	TGTGCCAGCAGTTCACTCCGGGGGGTTGAGCTGTTTTTT	CASSSLRGVELFF
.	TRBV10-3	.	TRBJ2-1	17	TGTGCCATCAGGGCTAGTCAGGGAAGTATTTCCTACAATGAGCAGTTCTTC	CAIRASQGSISYNEQFF
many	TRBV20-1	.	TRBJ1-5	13	TGCAGTGCTATCGGGAGGCACAATCAGCCCCAGCATTTT	CSAIGRHNQPQHF
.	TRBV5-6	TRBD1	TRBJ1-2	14	TGTGCCAGCAGCCGGACCGGACAGGGGCGAGGCTACACCTTC	CASSRTGQGRGYTF
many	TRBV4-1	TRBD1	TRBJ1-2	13	TGCGCCAGCAGCCAGGGCAGGGGGCTAGGCTACACCTTC	CASSQGRGLGYTF
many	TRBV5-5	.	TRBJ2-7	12	TGTGCCAGCAGCTTCCTGATACAGGAGCAGTACTTC	CASSFLIQEQYF
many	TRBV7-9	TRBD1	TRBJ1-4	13	TGTGCCAGTCGGACAGGCCATAATGAAAAACTGTTTTTT	CASRTGHNEKLFF
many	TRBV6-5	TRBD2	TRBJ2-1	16	TGTGCCAGCAGCCGAACCTTAGCGGGGGGGACGAATGAGCAGTTCTTC	CASSRTLAGGTNEQFF
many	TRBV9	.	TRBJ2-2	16	TGTGCCAGCAGCCCCCCGGGTATGGGAGGCACCGGGGAGCTGTTTTTT	CASSPPGMGGTGELFF
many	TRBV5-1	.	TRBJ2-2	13	TGCGCCAGCAGCCCCGTAGGGACCGGGGAGCTGTTTTTT	CASSPVGTGELFF
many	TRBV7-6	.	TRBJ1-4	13	TGTGCCAGCAGCTTAAGGGCTTCCGAAAAACTGTTTTTT	CASSLRASEKLFF
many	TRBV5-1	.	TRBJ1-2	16	TGCGCCAGCAGCTTGGCCAGCATGGTTGGTTCGTATGGCTACACCTTC	CASSLASMVGSYGYTF
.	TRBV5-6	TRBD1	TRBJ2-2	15	TGTGCCAGCAGCCCTTGGACAGGCTCCACCGGGGAGCTGTTTTTT	CASSPWTGSTGELFF
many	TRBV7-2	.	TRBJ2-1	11	TGTGCCAGCACTGAATACAATGAGCAGTTCTTC	CASTEYNEQFF
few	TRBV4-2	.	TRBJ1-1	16	TGTGCCAGCAGCCACACGGGGAACAGAGCTCAATCTGAAGCTTTCTTT	CASSHTGNRAQSEAFF
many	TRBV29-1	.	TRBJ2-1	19	TGCAGCGTTGAATCAGATAGTGTAAGGAGGGGGGGGACTTACAATGAGCAGTTCTTC	CSVESDSVRRGGTYNEQFF
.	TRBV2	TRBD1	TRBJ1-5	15	TGTGCCAGCACCAAGGGGGGGACAGGGGGCCAGCCCCAGCATTTT	CASTKGGTGGQPQHF
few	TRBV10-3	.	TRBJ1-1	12	TGTGCCATACAGGCCGGGAGCACTGAAGCTTTCTTT	CAIQAGSTEAFF
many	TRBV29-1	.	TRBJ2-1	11	TGCAGTCCTGCGGCCGGGGATGAGCAGTTCTTC	CSPAAGDEQFF
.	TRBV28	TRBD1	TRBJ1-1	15	TGTGCCAGCAGTGCGACAGGGGGCTCGGGGACTGAAGCTTTCTTT	CASSATGGSGTEAFF
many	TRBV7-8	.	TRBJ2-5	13	TGTGCCAGCAGCTTAGTAACGCGTGAGACCCAGTACTTC	CASSLVTRETQYF
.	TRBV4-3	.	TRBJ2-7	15	TGCGCCAGCAGCCAAGAATCGGCAGATATCTACGAGCAGTACTTC	CASSQESADIYEQYF
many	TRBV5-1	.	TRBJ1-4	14	TGCGCCAGCAGCTTGAGGACAACTAATGAAAAACTGTTTTTT	CASSLRTTNEKLFF
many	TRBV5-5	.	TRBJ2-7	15	TGTGCCAGCAGCTTGGGGCGAGACCCCACCTACGAGCAGTACTTC	CASSLGRDPTYEQYF
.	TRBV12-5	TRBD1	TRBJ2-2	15	TGTGCTAGTGGTTCTGGACAGGGACGCACCGGGGAGCTGTTTTTT	CASGSGQGRTGELFF
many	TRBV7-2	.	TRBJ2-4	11	TGTGCCAGCAGCTTAGGCAGCATTCAGTACTTC	CASSLGSIQYF
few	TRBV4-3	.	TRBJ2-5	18	TGCGCCAGCAGCCAAGTATTTGGAGAAGGGGGATTTCAAGAGACCCAGTACTTC	CASSQVFGEGGFQETQYF
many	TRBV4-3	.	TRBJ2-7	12	TGCGCCAGCAGCCAAGATGAAGGGGAGCAGTACTTC	CASSQDEGEQYF
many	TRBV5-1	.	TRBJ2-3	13	TGCGCCAGCAGCACGGGAGCTACAGATACGCAGTATTTT	CASSTGATDTQYF